Listed here are 27 T cell receptor beta chains from one sample, sequenced in a study of T cells after yellow fever vaccination. TCRdb analysed the 5' RACE reads with MiXCR anew, one entry per CDR3 protein. The repertoire consists of over 110,000 distinct CDR3 sequences, with more than 6% occurring once and the leading ten covering approximately 0.67%. This material consisted of CD4+ T cells sorted from PBMCs, taken 5 days after the yellow fever booster vaccination. The receptors shown here come from a man aged 30 to 45 who received the YFV17D yellow fever vaccine.

There are many counts of this clonotype. The rearrangement links TRBV6-2 or TRBV6-3 to TRBJ2-1, with 9 positions matching TRBD1. V was pared by 10 bases and J by 6 bases, with 10 bases of the junction left unmatched. The CDR3 contains 14 residues. Germline-derived CDR1 and CDR2 are MNHEY and SVGEGT. CDR3 coding DNA: TGTGCCACCACCCGGGACAGGGTTTCCAATGAGCAGTTCTTC. Its translation is CATTRDRVSNEQFF.

Many counts were recorded for this clonotype. The genes are TRBV20-1 and TRBJ1-1; a weak D match, TRBD1 (6 bases). This CDR3 comprises 14 residues. Looked up from germline, CDR1 is DFQATT and CDR2 is SNEGSKA (reference sequence). V was shortened by 3 bases and J by 3 bases, with 14 bases between the two germline ends. The CDR3 DNA is TGCAGTGCTAGGATAGGGGGTGGGGACACTGAAGCTTTCTTT. Translating gives CSARIGGGDTEAFF.

This clonotype was seen at least ten times. The chain couples TRBV3-1 to TRBJ1-1; maybe TRBD1 (6 bases). CDR1 and CDR2 from the germline V gene are LGHDT and YNNKEL (reference sequence). V lost 5 bases, J lost 3 bases, and 10 bases lay in between. This CDR3 is 13 amino acids long. The CDR3 DNA follows: TGTGCCAGCAGCGCAACAGGGTACACTGAAGCTTTCTTT. Amino acids: CASSATGYTEAFF. Looking up the rest from reference TRBV3-1 and TRBJ1-1 gives the full variable domain: DTAVSQTPKYLVTQMGNDKSIKCEQNLGHDTMYWYKQDSKKFLKIMFSYNNKELIINETVPNRFSPKSPDKAHLNLHINSLELGDSAVYFCASSATGYTEAFFGQGTRLTVV.

Ten or more counts support this clonotype. The chain uses TRBV3-1 and TRBJ2-2; D is possibly TRBD1 (5 bases). The CDR3 contains 13 residues. Germline V gene data show CDR1 as LGHDT and CDR2 as YNNKEL (reference sequence). V was cut by 6 bases and J by 4 bases, with 9 bases left in between. The DNA of the CDR3 is TGTGCCAGCAGACAGGTGACCACCGGGGAGCTGTTTTTT. Its translation: CASRQVTTGELFF.

The sample holds many counts of this clonotype. The V and J genes are TRBV20-1 and TRBJ1-6; the D is unclear. V lost 3 bases and J 0 bases, leaving 9 bases between the germline ends. This CDR3 is built from 15 residues. CDR1 is DFQATT, CDR2 SNEGSKA, per germline (reference sequence). The chain's CDR3 is CSASPGSSYNSPLHF. The CDR3 coding sequence is TGCAGTGCTAGTCCTGGGAGCTCCTATAATTCACCCCTCCACTTT.

Many counts were recorded for this clonotype. This chain connects TRBV12-3 or TRBV12-4 to TRBJ1-1; D not certain. The CDR3 is 13 residues long. Between the trimmed V and J ends, which lost 5 bases and 6 bases, there was a span of 13 bases. The CDR3 sequence: CASSRSSRPEAFF. The CDR3 DNA follows: TGTGCCAGCAGTCGAAGCTCCAGACCTGAAGCTTTCTTT.

This clonotype was counted at least ten times. V gene TRBV7-6 combines with J gene TRBJ2-2; TRBD2 agrees at 9 bases. The V gene end was trimmed by 5 bases and the J gene end by 7 bases; junction bases not matched to a gene: 5. Germline CDR1 and CDR2: SGHVS and FNYEAQ. The CDR3 is 14 residues long. CDR3 coding DNA: TGTGCCAGCAGCGCTAGCGGGAAGGGCGGGGAGCTGTTTTTT. Translating gives CASSASGKGGELFF.

This clonotype was found many times. V gene TRBV29-1 combines with J gene TRBJ2-2, with D hard to call. This CDR3 is built from 12 residues. Germline assignment: CDR1 SQVTM and CDR2 ANQGSEA. The CDR3 loop is CTVSGNTGELFF. Here the CDR3 DNA reads TGCACTGTGTCCGGGAACACCGGGGAGCTGTTTTTT.

This clonotype was seen repeatedly, ten times or more. The J gene is TRBJ2-1, the V gene TRBV6-1, with D tentatively TRBD1 (6 bases). Looked up from germline, CDR1 is MNHNS and CDR2 is SASEGT. Trimming cost V 6 bases and J 15 bases, with 21 bases left between them. The CDR3 sequence is 13 residues long. Written as DNA, the CDR3 is TGTGCCAGCAGCGAGTTAAAGGGGACAACTCCGTTCTTC. Translation: CASSELKGTTPFF.

About this clonotype itself: A much larger clone differs by one base, so this may be a read error. The genes are TRBV27 and TRBJ2-5, with a weak D call TRBD2 (5 bases). Trimming cost V 8 bases and J 7 bases, with 23 bases left between them. The length of the CDR3 is 15 residues. In germline, CDR1 is MNHEY, CDR2 SMNVEV (reference sequence). The CDR3 coding sequence is TGTGCCAGCTCCCAAAACGGCGGCGGGCGAGGGACCCAGTACTTC. It codes for CASSQNGGGRGTQYF.

This clonotype was detected many times. The gene calls are TRBV3-1 and TRBJ2-4; either TRBD1 or TRBD2 may fit D (5 bases each). V was cut by 6 bases and J by 11 bases, with 14 bases left in between. The CDR3 extends over 12 amino acids. Germline lookup yields CDR1 LGHDT and CDR2 YNNKEL (reference sequence). CDR3 region: CASSRDLEVQYF. CDR3 bases: TGTGCCAGCAGTCGGGACCTCGAAGTTCAGTACTTC.

This clonotype was found many times. The chain employs TRBV5-1 and TRBJ1-2; 7 bases are shared with TRBD1. CDR3 length equals 14 residues. J lost 8 bases, V lost 4 bases, and 11 bases had no gene match. Germline values: CDR1 SGHRS, CDR2 YFSETQ. In nucleotides, the CDR3 is TGCGCCAGCAGCCCGGAGACAGGGACTAGGGGCTACACCTTC. Protein: CASSPETGTRGYTF. The full variable domain, completed using reference TRBV5-1 and TRBJ1-2, is KAGVTQTPRYLIKTRGQQVTLSCSPISGHRSVSWYQQTPGQGLQFLFEYFSETQRNKGNFPGRFSGRQFSNSRSEMNVSTLELGDSALYLCASSPETGTRGYTFGSGTRLTVV.

In this sample, this clonotype turned up many times. V gene TRBV20-1 combines with J gene TRBJ2-1; the match to TRBD2 covers 10 bases. CDR3 length: 17 amino acids. With V trimmed by 0 bases and J by 9 bases, 14 bases remained unmatched. The germline V gene encodes CDR1 DFQATT and CDR2 SNEGSKA (reference sequence). The CDR3: CSARDGGLAGDSIEQFF. Here the CDR3 DNA reads TGCAGTGCTAGAGATGGTGGGCTAGCGGGAGACAGTATTGAGCAGTTCTTC.

This clonotype was counted ten times or more. The rearrangement uses TRBV12-3 or TRBV12-4 and TRBJ2-7, with 9 bases identical to TRBD2. V lost 6 bases and J lost 3; bases outside the gene matches: 9. CDR3 length: 15 amino acids. For the CDR3, the DNA is TGTGCCAGCAGCTGGCCGGGACTAGCCGTCTACGAGCAGTACTTC. Its protein is CASSWPGLAVYEQYF.

This clonotype was observed at least ten times. The chain recombines TRBV7-8 with TRBJ2-2; 10 bases map to TRBD2. V lost 5 bases to trimming and J lost 6 bases; unmatched junction nucleotides: 15. Looked up from germline, CDR1 is SGHVS and CDR2 is FQNEAQ. The CDR3 contains 18 residues. The CDR3 nucleotides read TGTGCCAGCAGCACCAGACTAGCGGGTGCAACCAAGGCCGGGGAGCTGTTTTTT. This gives the protein CASSTRLAGATKAGELFF.

This clonotype was seen at least ten times. The chain employs TRBV20-1 and TRBJ2-2; D uncertain. The germline V gene has CDR1 DFQATT and CDR2 SNEGSKA (reference sequence). The CDR3 runs 13 residues. Trimming left V 7 bases short and J 3 bases short, with 12 bases between. The CDR3 sequence: CSGSTPDTGELFF. For the CDR3, the DNA is TGCAGTGGTAGCACTCCGGACACCGGGGAGCTGTTTTTT.

This chain connects TRBV19 to TRBJ2-3; a weak D match, TRBD1 (5 bases). Germline CDR1 LNHDA, CDR2 SQIVND (reference sequence). The CDR3 consists of 14 residues. V was cut by 7 bases and J by 6 bases, with 17 bases left in between. DNA for the CDR3: TGTGCCAGTACCCCCCAGGGCAGGGCCGATACGCAGTATTTT. Its protein is CASTPQGRADTQYF.

Of note for this clonotype: This clone may be a read error of a much larger clone one base away. The gene calls are TRBV6-1 and TRBJ2-4; D is perhaps TRBD2 (5 bases). V was shortened by 7 bases and J by 3 bases, with 22 bases between the two germline ends. The CDR3 covers 17 residues. Germline lookup yields CDR1 MNHNS and CDR2 SASEGT. This CDR3 is CASTSADGSWGKNIQYF. For the CDR3, the DNA is TGTGCCAGCACCTCAGCGGACGGGTCTTGGGGCAAAAACATTCAGTACTTC.

This clonotype was observed at least ten times. The genes are TRBV20-1 and TRBJ2-5; 8 nucleotides match TRBD2. The CDR3 totals 13 residues. Germline V gene sequence: CDR1 DFQATT, CDR2 SNEGSKA (reference sequence). With 5 bases clipped from V and 5 bases from J, the junction kept 7 bases outside the gene matches. The CDR3 sequence is CSASGGVDETQYF. As DNA, the CDR3 is TGCAGTGCTTCGGGGGGGGTAGACGAGACCCAGTACTTC.

V is TRBV18 and J is TRBJ1-5; D possibly corresponds to TRBD1 (5 bases). The CDR3 extends over 15 amino acids. The germline V gene encodes CDR1 KGHSH and CDR2 LQKENI. V was cut by 3 bases and J by 0 bases, with 9 bases left in between. CDR3 in amino acids: CASSPGQDSNQPQHF. The CDR3, as DNA: TGTGCCAGCTCACCTGGACAAGATAGCAATCAGCCCCAGCATTTT.

This clonotype showed up just a few times. The chain combines TRBV4-1 with TRBJ2-5; maybe TRBD2 (6 bases). The CDR3 loop spans 15 amino acids. The germline V gene has CDR1 MGHRA and CDR2 YSYEKL. Trimming removed 4 bases at V and 5 bases at J, with 17 bases between. The CDR3 protein is CASSRGASPGETQYF. As DNA, the CDR3 is TGCGCCAGCAGCCGCGGGGCGTCCCCCGGGGAGACCCAGTACTTC.

This clonotype was counted many times. The gene calls are TRBV15 and TRBJ2-2, with a weak D call TRBD2 (7 bases). Deletions cut 9 bases from V and 3 bases from J, with 20 bases between. The germline gives CDR1 LNHNV, CDR2 YYDKDF (reference sequence). The CDR3 is 16 amino acids. CDR3 nucleotide sequence: TGTGCCACATCGGGGGGCTTCGGAGGGCACACCGGGGAGCTGTTTTTT. Amino acids: CATSGGFGGHTGELFF.

This clonotype was observed a handful of times. This sequence joins TRBV24-1 and TRBJ2-2, with 11 bases that match TRBD1. Germline assignment: CDR1 KGHDR and CDR2 SFDVKD. The CDR3 spans 13 residues. Trimming cost V 9 bases and J 4 bases; bases outside gene matches: 0. CDR3 region: CATGTGGTGELFF. In nucleotides, the CDR3 is TGTGCCACCGGGACAGGGGGCACCGGGGAGCTGTTTTTT.

There are many counts of this clonotype. The chain couples TRBV5-1 to TRBJ2-1; 14 bases fit TRBD2. Per germline, CDR1 SGHRS and CDR2 YFSETQ. The length of the CDR3 is 16 residues. Trimming cost V 4 bases and J 8 bases; bases outside gene matches: 8. The DNA of the CDR3 is TGCGCCAGCAGCAGCGGGACTAGCGGGAGCGTGGATGAGCAGTTCTTC. Amino acid sequence: CASSSGTSGSVDEQFF. Filled out from reference TRBV5-1 and TRBJ2-1, the complete variable domain reads KAGVTQTPRYLIKTRGQQVTLSCSPISGHRSVSWYQQTPGQGLQFLFEYFSETQRNKGNFPGRFSGRQFSNSRSEMNVSTLELGDSALYLCASSSGTSGSVDEQFFGPGTRLTVL.

This clonotype was seen repeatedly, ten times or more. The genes are TRBV28 and TRBJ2-2; TRBD1 might be the D (7 bases). V lost 7 bases, J lost 1 base, and 13 bases lay in between. The CDR3 has 15 amino acids. CDR1 is MDHEN and CDR2 is SYDVKM in the germline V gene. The chain's CDR3 is CASNQGGVNTGELFF. CDR3 nucleotide sequence: TGTGCCAGCAACCAGGGGGGAGTGAACACCGGGGAGCTGTTTTTT.

This clonotype was observed a few times. V and J are TRBV13 and TRBJ2-2; 8 nucleotides align to TRBD1. CDR3 length equals 16 residues. Germline assignment: CDR1 PRHDT and CDR2 FYEKMQ (reference sequence). Trimming cost V 6 bases and J 5 bases; bases outside gene matches: 11. Here the CDR3 reads CASSKVRDRTTGELFF. The CDR3 bases are TGTGCCAGCAGTAAAGTCCGGGACAGGACAACCGGGGAGCTGTTTTTT.

This clonotype was observed many times. The rearrangement links TRBV7-2 to TRBJ2-3, with D hard to call. Germline assignment: CDR1 SGHTA and CDR2 FQGNSA. The ends were cut back, 4 bases at V and 4 bases at J, with 21 bases in the middle. The length of the CDR3 is 17 residues. The CDR3 coding sequence is TGTGCCAGCAGCTCACCAGACGGGCGGAGCCATGCAGATACGCAGTATTTT. As protein: CASSSPDGRSHADTQYF.